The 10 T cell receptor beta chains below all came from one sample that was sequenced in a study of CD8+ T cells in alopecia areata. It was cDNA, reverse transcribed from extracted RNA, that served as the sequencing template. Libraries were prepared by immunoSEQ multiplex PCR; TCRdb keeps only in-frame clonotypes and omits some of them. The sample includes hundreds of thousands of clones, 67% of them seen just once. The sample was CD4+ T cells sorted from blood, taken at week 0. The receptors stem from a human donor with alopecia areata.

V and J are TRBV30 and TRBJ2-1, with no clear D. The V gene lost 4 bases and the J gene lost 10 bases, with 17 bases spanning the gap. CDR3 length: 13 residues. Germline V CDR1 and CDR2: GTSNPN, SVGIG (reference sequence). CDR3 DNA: TGTGCCTGGACCCCTGCCAGGTGGAAAGAGCAGTTCTTC. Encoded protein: CAWTPARWKEQFF.

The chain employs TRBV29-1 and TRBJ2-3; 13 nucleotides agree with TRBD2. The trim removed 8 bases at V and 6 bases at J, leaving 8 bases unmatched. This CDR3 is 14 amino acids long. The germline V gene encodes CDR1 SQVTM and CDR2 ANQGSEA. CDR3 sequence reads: CSILAGGPYDTQYF. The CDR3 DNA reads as TGCAGCATACTAGCGGGGGGGCCGTACGATACGCAGTATTTT.

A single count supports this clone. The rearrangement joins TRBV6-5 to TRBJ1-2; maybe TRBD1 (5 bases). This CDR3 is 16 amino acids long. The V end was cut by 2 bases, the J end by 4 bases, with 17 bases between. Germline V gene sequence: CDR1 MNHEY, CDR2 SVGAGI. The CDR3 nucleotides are TGTGCCAGCAGTTACCTGAGAGGGGAAGGGGCCTATGGCTACACCTTC. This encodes CASSYLRGEGAYGYTF.

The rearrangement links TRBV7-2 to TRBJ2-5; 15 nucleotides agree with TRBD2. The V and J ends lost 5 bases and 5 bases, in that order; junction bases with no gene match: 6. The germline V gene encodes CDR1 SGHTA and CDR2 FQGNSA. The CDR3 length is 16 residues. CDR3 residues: CASSVGTSGGLETQYF. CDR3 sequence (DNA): TGTGCCAGCAGCGTAGGGACTAGCGGGGGGCTTGAGACCCAGTACTTC.

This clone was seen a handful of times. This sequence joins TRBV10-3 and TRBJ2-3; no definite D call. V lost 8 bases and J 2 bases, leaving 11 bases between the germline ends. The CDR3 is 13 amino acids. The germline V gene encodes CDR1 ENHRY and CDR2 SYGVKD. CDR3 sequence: CAIRSSPTDTQYF. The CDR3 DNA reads TGTGCCATCCGTTCGAGTCCCACAGATACGCAGTATTTT.

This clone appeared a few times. Here the CDR3 reads CASSLPTQGPDTQYF. The CDR3 coding sequence is TGTGCCAGCAGCTTGCCCACCCAGGGGCCAGATACGCAGTATTTT. J is TRBJ2-3 and V is TRBV5-4; possibly TRBD1 for D (6 bases). This CDR3 has 15 residues. V was clipped by 1 base and J by 4 bases, with 13 bases between them. Germline values: CDR1 SGHNT, CDR2 YYREEE (reference sequence).

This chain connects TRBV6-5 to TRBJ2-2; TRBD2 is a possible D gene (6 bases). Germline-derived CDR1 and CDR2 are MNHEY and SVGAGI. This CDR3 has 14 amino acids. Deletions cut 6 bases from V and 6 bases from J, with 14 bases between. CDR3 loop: CASSRAGGPGELFF. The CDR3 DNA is TGTGCCAGCAGCCGTGCCGGAGGGCCCGGGGAGCTGTTTTTT.

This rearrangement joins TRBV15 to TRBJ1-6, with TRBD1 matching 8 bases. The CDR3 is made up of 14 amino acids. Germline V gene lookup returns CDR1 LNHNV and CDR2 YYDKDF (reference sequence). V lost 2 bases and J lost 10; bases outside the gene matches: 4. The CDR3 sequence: CATSRPGQASPLHF. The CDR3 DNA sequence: TGTGCCACCAGCAGACCGGGACAGGCCTCACCCCTCCACTTT.

CDR3 region: CSSRQGGSDTQYF. The CDR3 region has the DNA TGCAGCTCCCGACAGGGGGGCTCAGATACGCAGTATTTT. The chain combines TRBV29-1 with TRBJ2-3; TRBD1 agrees at 9 bases. The germline CDR1 and CDR2 sequences are SQVTM and ANQGSEA. V shed 8 bases, J shed 4 bases, and the junction held 7 bases outside the gene matches. The CDR3 totals 13 residues.

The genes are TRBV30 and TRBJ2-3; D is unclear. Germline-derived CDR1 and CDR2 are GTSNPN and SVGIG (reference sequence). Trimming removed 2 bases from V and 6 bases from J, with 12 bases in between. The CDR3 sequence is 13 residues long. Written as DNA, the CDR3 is TGTGCCTGGAGTTTCGGTACCCCGGATACGCAGTATTTT. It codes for CAWSFGTPDTQYF.